The TCR beta chain described here comes from a study of cytomegalovirus exposure and HLA in healthy donors. Points from the study as a whole: Reportedly, a later analysis found an Asian-associated ancestry cluster had fewer N-insertions than the roughly 700-donor mean.

PCR employed 60 Vbeta and 13 Jbeta primers. Data came from immunoSEQ multiplex PCR; TCRdb stores just in-frame clones and leaves some out. The data hold 110,000 or so clones, with over 65% observed a single time. Comment on this clone: Its target is unknown.

The CDR3 is 16 amino acids. Germline assignment: CDR1 SGHAT and CDR2 FQNNGV. V lost 5 bases and J lost 7; bases outside the gene matches: 11. This TCR was recovered from a woman aged 18-30 years in good health and CMV-seronegative. V usage is TRBV11-2 and J usage is TRBJ1-6; 7 positions agree with TRBD1. Sequenced input: PBMCs. The CDR3 reads CASSQGYRGRNSPLHF. CDR3 DNA: TGTGCCAGCAGCCAGGGATACAGGGGTCGGAATTCACCCCTCCACTTT.